The rows below give T cell receptor beta chains drawn from one sample of a study of Graves' ophthalmopathy and Graves' hyperthyroidism. TCRdb analysed the multiplex PCR reads with MiXCR anew, one entry per CDR3 protein. The data show approximately 480,000 distinct CDR3 sequences, under 15% seen once. Sequenced sample: blood. These receptors originate from a woman under 40 with Graves' ophthalmopathy. Each CDR3 is given with its conserved first and last residue. D genes are given only for firm matches. Where a row states a size, it is once, few, many or the class of an expanded clone; other rows omit it.

j_call,d_call,clone_size,v_call,cdr3_aa,cdr3_nt
TRBJ1-5,TRBD1,NA,TRBV19,CASSVGQAGQPQHF,TGTGCCAGTAGTGTCGGACAGGCGGGTCAGCCCCAGCATTTT
TRBJ2-7,TRBD2,many,TRBV12-3/TRBV12-4,CASSLTSGVTYEQYF,TGTGCCAGCAGTTTGACTAGCGGGGTCACCTACGAGCAGTACTTC
TRBJ2-7,NA,many,TRBV27,CASKLTHFMTYEQYF,TGTGCCAGCAAACTAACGCACTTCATGACCTACGAGCAGTACTTC
TRBJ1-2,TRBD1,many,TRBV19,CASRDRGLYYGYTF,TGTGCCAGCCGGGACAGGGGGCTATACTATGGCTACACCTTC
TRBJ1-5,NA,many,TRBV28,CASSLIREDQPQHF,TGTGCCAGCAGTTTAATTCGGGAAGATCAGCCCCAGCATTTT
TRBJ2-7,TRBD2,few,TRBV3-1,CASSPRGGRAVYEQYF,TGTGCCAGCAGCCCAAGGGGCGGGAGGGCCGTCTACGAGCAGTACTTC
TRBJ1-3,TRBD1,many,TRBV29-1,CSVGGTGGKGNTIYF,TGCAGCGTTGGTGGGACAGGGGGTAAAGGAAACACCATATATTTT
TRBJ2-5,NA,many,TRBV6-2/TRBV6-3,CASSYGRDVETQYF,TGTGCCAGCAGTTACGGCAGGGACGTGGAGACCCAGTACTTC
TRBJ2-4,NA,NA,TRBV20-1,CSAPNSAGLANIQYF,TGCAGTGCGCCAAACTCCGCGGGGCTAGCGAACATTCAGTACTTC
TRBJ2-4,NA,many,TRBV7-3,CASSCIRDPRAKNIQYF,TGTGCCAGCAGCTGCATCCGGGACCCCAGGGCCAAAAACATTCAGTACTTC
TRBJ2-7,TRBD2,many,TRBV6-5,CAAAGLAHEQYF,TGTGCCGCCGCGGGACTAGCCCACGAGCAGTACTTC
TRBJ1-2,NA,many,TRBV24-1,CATSDFKEDGYTF,TGTGCCACCAGTGATTTTAAGGAGGATGGCTACACCTTC
TRBJ2-5,NA,many,TRBV7-2,CASSRTGRRGETQYF,TGTGCCAGCAGTCGTACAGGGAGAAGGGGTGAGACCCAGTACTTC
TRBJ1-6,NA,many,TRBV20-1,CSAIPRGAFSPLHF,TGCAGTGCTATCCCCAGGGGCGCGTTTTCACCCCTCCACTTT
TRBJ1-2,NA,many,TRBV30,CAWKSPTFYGYTF,TGTGCCTGGAAGTCCCCCACCTTCTATGGCTACACCTTC
TRBJ1-1,NA,many,TRBV11-2,CASSEVGRGSEHAEAFF,TGTGCCAGCAGCGAAGTCGGCAGGGGATCAGAACACGCTGAAGCTTTCTTT
TRBJ1-2,TRBD1,few,TRBV5-1,CASSASTGGRGYGYTF,TGCGCCAGCAGCGCCTCGACAGGGGGCAGAGGCTATGGCTACACCTTC
TRBJ1-6,NA,many,TRBV25-1,CASSETGRDGSPLHF,TGTGCCAGCAGTGAAACCGGCAGGGACGGTTCACCCCTCCACTTT
TRBJ1-2,TRBD1,many,TRBV11-2,CASSSGGAPEATYGYTF,TGTGCCAGCAGCTCAGGGGGCGCCCCGGAGGCGACCTATGGCTACACCTTC
TRBJ1-2,NA,many,TRBV20-1,CSARDERGPSYGYTF,TGCAGTGCTAGAGATGAGAGGGGCCCGTCCTATGGCTACACCTTC
TRBJ1-2,NA,many,TRBV7-9,CASSLGTAHGYTF,TGTGCCAGCAGCTTAGGGACAGCCCATGGCTACACCTTC
TRBJ2-2,TRBD2,many,TRBV19,CASRTSGYTGELFF,TGTGCCAGCCGGACTAGCGGATACACCGGGGAGCTGTTTTTT
TRBJ2-5,NA,many,TRBV7-9,CASSLGVDDQYF,TGTGCCAGCAGCTTAGGGGTGGATGATCAGTACTTC
TRBJ1-5,NA,few,TRBV7-8,CASSLGWSNQPQHF,TGTGCCAGCAGCTTAGGCTGGAGCAATCAGCCCCAGCATTTT
TRBJ2-2,NA,many,TRBV6-5,CASSYRPNTGELFF,TGTGCCAGCAGTTACAGACCGAACACCGGGGAGCTGTTTTTT
TRBJ1-2,NA,many,TRBV4-1,CASSLPRRGGTLGYTF,TGCGCCAGCAGCCTCCCCCGTCGGGGGGGGACGCTTGGCTACACCTTC
TRBJ1-1,NA,many,TRBV6-1,CASSEGLYMNTEAFF,TGTGCCAGCAGTGAAGGTCTATACATGAACACTGAAGCTTTCTTT
TRBJ1-1,NA,many,TRBV28,CASSSQGAPGTEAFF,TGTGCCAGCAGTTCACAGGGCGCGCCGGGCACTGAAGCTTTCTTT
TRBJ2-7,NA,many,TRBV7-2,CASSTTVSGYEQYF,TGTGCCAGCAGCACCACGGTTTCAGGATACGAGCAGTACTTC
TRBJ1-1,NA,few,TRBV12-3/TRBV12-4,CASSLVGNTDAFF,TGTGCCAGCAGTTTGGTCGGGAACACTGATGCTTTCTTT
TRBJ1-1,TRBD1,many,TRBV28,CASSMTGGAEAFF,TGTGCCAGCAGTATGACAGGGGGCGCTGAAGCTTTCTTT
TRBJ2-7,NA,many,TRBV27,CASSLFGARDGEQYF,TGTGCCAGCAGTTTATTTGGGGCCCGGGACGGCGAGCAGTACTTC
TRBJ2-7,NA,many,TRBV7-2,CASSLDRALTEQYF,TGTGCCAGCAGCTTAGACAGGGCGTTGACCGAGCAGTACTTC
TRBJ1-1,TRBD1,many,TRBV7-9,CASSRRQGNTEAFF,TGTGCCAGCAGCCGGAGACAGGGGAACACTGAAGCTTTCTTT
TRBJ1-1,NA,NA,TRBV18,CASSPPRVNTEAFF,TGTGCCAGCTCACCACCCCGGGTGAACACTGAAGCTTTCTTT
TRBJ1-2,NA,many,TRBV13,CASSQALGYGYTF,TGTGCCAGCAGCCAAGCCTTAGGCTATGGCTACACCTTC
TRBJ1-2,NA,few,TRBV18,CASSPKTPPYGYTF,TGTGCCAGCTCACCAAAGACACCCCCCTATGGCTACACCTTC
TRBJ1-5,NA,many,TRBV28,CASSLTSLSNQPQHF,TGTGCCAGCAGCCTCACATCCCTTAGCAATCAGCCCCAGCATTTT
TRBJ2-7,NA,NA,TRBV4-1,CASSQDWRAGPYEQYF,TGCGCCAGCAGCCAAGATTGGCGCGCGGGACCCTACGAGCAGTACTTC
TRBJ2-5,TRBD2,many,TRBV28,CASSPTDSGRGLQETQYF,TGTGCCAGCAGCCCTACGGATTCGGGGAGGGGACTACAAGAGACCCAGTACTTC